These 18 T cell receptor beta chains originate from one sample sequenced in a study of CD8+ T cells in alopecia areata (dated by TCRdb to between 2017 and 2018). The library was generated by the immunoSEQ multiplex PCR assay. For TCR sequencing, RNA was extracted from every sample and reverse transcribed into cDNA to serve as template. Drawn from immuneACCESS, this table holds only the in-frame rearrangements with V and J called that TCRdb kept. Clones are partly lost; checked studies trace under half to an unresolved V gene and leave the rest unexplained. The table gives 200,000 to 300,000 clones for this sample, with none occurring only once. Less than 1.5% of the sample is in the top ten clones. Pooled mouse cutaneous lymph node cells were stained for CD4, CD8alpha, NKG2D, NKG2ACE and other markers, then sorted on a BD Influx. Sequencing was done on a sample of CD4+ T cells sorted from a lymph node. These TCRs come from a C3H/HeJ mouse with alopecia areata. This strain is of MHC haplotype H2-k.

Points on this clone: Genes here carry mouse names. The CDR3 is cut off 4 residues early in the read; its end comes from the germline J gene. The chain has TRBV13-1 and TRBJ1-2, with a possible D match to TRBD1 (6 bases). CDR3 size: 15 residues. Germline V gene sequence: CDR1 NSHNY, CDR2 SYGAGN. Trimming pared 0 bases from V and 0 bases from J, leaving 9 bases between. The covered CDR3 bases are TGTGCCAGCAGTGATGAGGGGGGCTCAAACTCC. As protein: CASSDEGGSNS. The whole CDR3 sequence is CASSDEGGSNSDYTF.

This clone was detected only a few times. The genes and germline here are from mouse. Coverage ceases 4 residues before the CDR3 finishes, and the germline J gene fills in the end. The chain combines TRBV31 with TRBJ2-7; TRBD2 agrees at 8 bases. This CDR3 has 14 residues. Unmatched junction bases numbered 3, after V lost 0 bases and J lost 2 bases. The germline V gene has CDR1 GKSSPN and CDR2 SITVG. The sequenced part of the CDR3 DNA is TGTGCCTGGAGTCTGCACTGGGGGACCTAT. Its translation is CAWSLHWGTY. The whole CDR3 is CAWSLHWGTYEQYF.

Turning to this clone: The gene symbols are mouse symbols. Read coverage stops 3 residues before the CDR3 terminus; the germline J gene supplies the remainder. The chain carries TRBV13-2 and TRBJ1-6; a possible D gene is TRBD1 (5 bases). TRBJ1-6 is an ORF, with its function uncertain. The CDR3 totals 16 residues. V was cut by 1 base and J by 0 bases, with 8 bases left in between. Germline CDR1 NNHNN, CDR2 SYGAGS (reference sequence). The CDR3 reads CASGDPGSSYNSPLYF. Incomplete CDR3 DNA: TGTGCCAGCGGTGATCCAGGGTCTTCCTATAATTCGCCC.

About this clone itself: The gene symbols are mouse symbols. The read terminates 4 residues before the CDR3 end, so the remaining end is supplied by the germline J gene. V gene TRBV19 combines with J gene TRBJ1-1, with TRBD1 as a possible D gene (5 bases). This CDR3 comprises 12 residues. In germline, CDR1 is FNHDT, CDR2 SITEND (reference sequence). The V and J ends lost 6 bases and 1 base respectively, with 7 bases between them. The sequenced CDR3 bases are TGTGCCAGCATTAGGGGAAACACA. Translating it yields CASIRGNT. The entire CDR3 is CASIRGNTEVFF.

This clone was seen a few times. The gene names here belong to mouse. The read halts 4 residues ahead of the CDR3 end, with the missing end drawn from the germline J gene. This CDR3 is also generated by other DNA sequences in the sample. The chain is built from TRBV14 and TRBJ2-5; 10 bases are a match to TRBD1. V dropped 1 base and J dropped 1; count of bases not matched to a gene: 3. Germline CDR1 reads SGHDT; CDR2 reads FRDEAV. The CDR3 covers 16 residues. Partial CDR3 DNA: TGTGCCAGCAGTTTCAGGACAGGGGGGGACCAAGAC. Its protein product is CASSFRTGGDQD. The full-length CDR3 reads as CASSFRTGGDQDTQYF.

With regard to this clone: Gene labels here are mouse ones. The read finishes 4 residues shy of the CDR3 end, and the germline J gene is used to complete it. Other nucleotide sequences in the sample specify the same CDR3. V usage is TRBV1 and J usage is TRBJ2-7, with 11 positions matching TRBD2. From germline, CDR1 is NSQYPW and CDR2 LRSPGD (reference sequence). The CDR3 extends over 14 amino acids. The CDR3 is CTCSAGTGGYEQYF. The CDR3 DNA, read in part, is TGCACCTGCAGTGCGGGGACTGGGGGTTAT.

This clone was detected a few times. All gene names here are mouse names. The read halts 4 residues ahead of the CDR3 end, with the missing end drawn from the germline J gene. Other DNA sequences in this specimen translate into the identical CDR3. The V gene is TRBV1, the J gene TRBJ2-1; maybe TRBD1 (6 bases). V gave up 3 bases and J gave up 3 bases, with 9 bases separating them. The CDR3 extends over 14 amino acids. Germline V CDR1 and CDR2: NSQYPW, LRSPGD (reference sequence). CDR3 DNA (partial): TGCACCTGCAGTGCGGGGACACTCTATGCT. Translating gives CTCSAGTLYA. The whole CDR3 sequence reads CTCSAGTLYAEQFF.

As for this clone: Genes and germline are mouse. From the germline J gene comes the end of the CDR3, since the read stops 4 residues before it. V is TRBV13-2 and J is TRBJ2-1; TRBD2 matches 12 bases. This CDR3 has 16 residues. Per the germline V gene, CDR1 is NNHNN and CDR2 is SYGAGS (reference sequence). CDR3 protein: CASGDKRLGGRAEQFF. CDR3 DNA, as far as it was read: TGTGCCAGCGGTGATAAGAGACTGGGGGGGCGAGCT.

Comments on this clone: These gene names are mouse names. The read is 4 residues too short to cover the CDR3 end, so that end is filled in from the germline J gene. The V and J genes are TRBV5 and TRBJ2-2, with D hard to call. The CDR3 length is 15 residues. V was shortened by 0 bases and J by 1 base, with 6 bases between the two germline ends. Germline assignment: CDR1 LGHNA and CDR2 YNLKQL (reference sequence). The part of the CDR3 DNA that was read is TGTGCCAGCAGCCAAGATGACATAAACACCGGG. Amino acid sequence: CASSQDDINTG. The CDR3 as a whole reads CASSQDDINTGQLYF.

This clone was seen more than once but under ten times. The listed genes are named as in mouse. The CDR3 here is CASSQVLANTGQLYF. Incomplete CDR3 DNA: TGTGCCAGCAGCCAAGTTCTGGCAAACACCGGG. The gene calls are TRBV5 and TRBJ2-2, with unresolved D. Read sequence stops 4 residues before the CDR3 end, and the germline J gene provides the missing end. The CDR3 contains 15 residues. CDR1 and CDR2 (germline): LGHNA, YNLKQL (reference sequence). The V end lost 1 base, the J end lost 0 bases, and 6 bases lay between the germline ends.

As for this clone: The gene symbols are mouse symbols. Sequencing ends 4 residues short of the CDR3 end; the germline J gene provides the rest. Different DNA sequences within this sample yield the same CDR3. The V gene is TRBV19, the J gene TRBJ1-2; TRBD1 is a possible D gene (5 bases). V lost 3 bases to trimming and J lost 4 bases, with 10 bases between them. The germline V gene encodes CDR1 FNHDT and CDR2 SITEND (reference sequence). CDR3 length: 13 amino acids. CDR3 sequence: CASSTGRGSDYTF. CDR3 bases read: TGTGCCAGCAGTACGGGTAGGGGCTCC.

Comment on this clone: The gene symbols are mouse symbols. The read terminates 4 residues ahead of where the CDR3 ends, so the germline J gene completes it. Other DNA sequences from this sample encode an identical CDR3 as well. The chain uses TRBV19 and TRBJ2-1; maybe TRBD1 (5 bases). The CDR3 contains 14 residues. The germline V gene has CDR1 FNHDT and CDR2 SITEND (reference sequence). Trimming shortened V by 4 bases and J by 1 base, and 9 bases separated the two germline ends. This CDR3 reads CASSPGHNYAEQFF. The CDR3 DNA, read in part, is TGTGCCAGCAGTCCCGGACACAACTATGCT.

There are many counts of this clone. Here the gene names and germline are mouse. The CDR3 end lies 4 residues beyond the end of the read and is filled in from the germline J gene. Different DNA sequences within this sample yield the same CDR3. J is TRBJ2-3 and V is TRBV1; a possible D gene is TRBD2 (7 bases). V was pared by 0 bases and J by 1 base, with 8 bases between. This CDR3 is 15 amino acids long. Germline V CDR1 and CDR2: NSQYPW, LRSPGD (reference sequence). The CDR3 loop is CTCSAEGGRAETLYF. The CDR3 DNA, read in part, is TGCACCTGCAGTGCAGAGGGGGGCCGTGCAGAA.

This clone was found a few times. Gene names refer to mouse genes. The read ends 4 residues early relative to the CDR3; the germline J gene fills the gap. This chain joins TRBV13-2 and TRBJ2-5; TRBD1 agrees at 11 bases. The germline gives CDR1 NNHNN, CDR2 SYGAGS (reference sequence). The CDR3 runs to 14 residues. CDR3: CASVQDRGLDTQYF. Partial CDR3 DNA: TGTGCCAGCGTCCAGGACAGGGGGCTGGAC.

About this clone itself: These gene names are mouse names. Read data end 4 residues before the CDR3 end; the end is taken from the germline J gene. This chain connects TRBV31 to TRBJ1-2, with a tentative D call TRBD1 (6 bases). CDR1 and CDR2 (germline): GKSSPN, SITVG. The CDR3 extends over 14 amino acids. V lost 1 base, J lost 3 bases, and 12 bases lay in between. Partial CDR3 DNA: TGTGCCTGGAGTCCAAGGGGGGGGTACTCC. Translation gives CAWSPRGGYS. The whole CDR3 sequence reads CAWSPRGGYSDYTF. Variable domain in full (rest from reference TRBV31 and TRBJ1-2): AQTIHQWPVAEIKAVGSPLSLGCTIKGKSSPNLYWYWQATGGTLQQLFYSITVGQVESVVQLNLSASRPKDDQFILSTEKLLLSHSGFYLCAWSPRGGYSDYTFGSGTRLLVI.

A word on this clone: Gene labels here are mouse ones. The DNA read from the CDR3 is TGTGCCAGCGCCCGACTGGGGGGTGCTGCAAACACCGGG. This gives the protein CASARLGGAANTG. The CDR3 in its entirety is CASARLGGAANTGQLYF. The chain employs TRBV13-1 and TRBJ2-2, with 10 bases that match TRBD2. The read gets to within 4 residues of the CDR3 end, and the germline J gene fills in the rest. V lost 7 bases, J lost 0 bases, and 9 bases stayed unmatched. The CDR3 loop spans 17 amino acids. Germline CDR1 reads NSHNY; CDR2 reads SYGAGN.

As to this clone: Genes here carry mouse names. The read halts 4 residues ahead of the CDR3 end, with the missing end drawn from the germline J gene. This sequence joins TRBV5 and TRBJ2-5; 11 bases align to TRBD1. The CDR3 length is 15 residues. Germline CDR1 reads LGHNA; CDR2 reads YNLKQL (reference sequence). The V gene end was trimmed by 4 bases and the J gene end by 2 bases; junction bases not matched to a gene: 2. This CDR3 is CASSLDRGLQDTQYF. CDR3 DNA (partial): TGTGCCAGCAGCCTGGACAGGGGGCTCCAAGAC.

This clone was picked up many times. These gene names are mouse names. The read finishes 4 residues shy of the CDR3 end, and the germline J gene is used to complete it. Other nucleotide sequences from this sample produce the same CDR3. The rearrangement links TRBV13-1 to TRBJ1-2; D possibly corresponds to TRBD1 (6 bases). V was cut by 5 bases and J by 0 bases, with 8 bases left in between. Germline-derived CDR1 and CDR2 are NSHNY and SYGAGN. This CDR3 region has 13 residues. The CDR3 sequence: CASRDSSNSDYTF. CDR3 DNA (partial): TGTGCCAGCAGGGACAGTTCAAACTCC.